This T cell receptor beta chain emerged from a study of identical twins. Concerning this clonotype itself: No antigen is known for it.

Study findings and constraints: Without tracking the same donors, conclusions rested on cross-sectional statistical analysis.

CDR1 is SGHVS and CDR2 is FQNEAQ in the germline V gene. Trimming removed 5 bases from V and 7 bases from J; junction bases left unmatched: 17. The CDR3 runs 16 residues. TCRdb reprocessed the 5' RACE reads via MiXCR and lists one record per CDR3 protein. The table shows 500,000 to 650,000 distinct CDR3 sequences, with 7.1% occurring only once. This sample also belongs to another study, concerning yellow fever vaccine responses in identical twins. As that report states: After vaccination, twins' T cell response reportedly seemed partly convergent, partly personalized.

V is TRBV7-8 and J is TRBJ2-7; 7 bases map to TRBD2. Sequencing was done on a sample of PBMCs. The receptor was derived from a woman aged 18-35 years in good health. This CDR3 reads CASSPPTGRESEEQYF. The CDR3 coding sequence is TGTGCCAGCAGCCCCCCGACGGGGCGGGAGAGCGAAGAGCAGTACTTC.